One and the same sample provided the 25 T cell receptor beta chains below, sequenced in a study of long-term antiretroviral therapy in people with HIV. Survey level was the resolution at which the v3.0 immunoSEQ assay ran. This table comes from immunoSEQ multiplex PCR, and its TCRdb copy is limited to in-frame clones, with some not included. Of around 33,000 clones listed, under 90% are singletons. Sequencing was performed on unsorted PBMCs, taken 0.4 years before starting antiretroviral therapy. All receptors derive from a man between 18 and 35 years old with HIV.

CDR3 sequence: CSARWDSEAFF. CDR3 DNA: TGCAGTGCTAGGTGGGACAGTGAAGCTTTCTTT. This sequence joins TRBV20-1 and TRBJ1-1; 7 bases are a match to TRBD1. The CDR3 extends over 11 amino acids. The junction had 2 bases not matched to a gene; V was cut back by 3 bases and J by 7 bases. Germline V gives CDR1 DFQATT, CDR2 SNEGSKA (reference sequence).

In this sample, this clone turned up a few times. The genes are TRBV9 and TRBJ1-5; no definite D call. Per the germline V gene, CDR1 is SGDLS and CDR2 is YYNGEE. The CDR3 runs 15 residues. Trimming stripped 0 bases from V and 0 bases from J, with 7 bases between. DNA of the CDR3: TGTGCCAGCAGCGTAGGGCCTCTTAGCAATCAGCCCCAGCATTTT. Protein product: CASSVGPLSNQPQHF.

CDR3 in amino acids: CASRLTGTGVDEQYF. The CDR3 DNA is TGTGCAAGTCGCTTGACCGGGACGGGCGTGGACGAGCAGTACTTC. The J gene is TRBJ2-7, the V gene TRBV12-2. TRBV12-2 is deemed a pseudogene. This CDR3 region has 15 residues.

This clone was counted a single time. The chain couples TRBV10-3 to TRBJ2-1, with D possibly called TRBD1 or TRBD2 (5 bases each). With 7 bases removed from V and 3 bases from J, the gap between germline ends came to 13 bases. CDR3 length equals 14 residues. Per the germline V gene, CDR1 is ENHRY and CDR2 is SYGVKD. CDR3: CAIIPGTSYNEQFF. As DNA, the CDR3 is TGTGCCATCATTCCTGGGACCAGCTACAATGAGCAGTTCTTC.

CDR3 residues: CASSVADAYGYTF. As DNA, the CDR3 is TGTGCCAGCAGTGTTGCCGATGCCTATGGCTACACCTTC. The J gene is TRBJ1-2, the V gene TRBV6-1, with D hard to call. This CDR3 spans 13 amino acids. Per germline, CDR1 MNHNS and CDR2 SASEGT. V lost 4 bases, J lost 4 bases, and 10 bases lay in between.

The CDR3 coding sequence is TGTGCCAGCAGTTTACTCCTGAACACCGGGGAGCTGTTTTTT. Protein sequence: CASSLLLNTGELFF. The chain links TRBV27 to TRBJ2-2; D unclear. The CDR3 totals 14 residues. The V and J ends lost 2 bases and 1 base respectively, with 5 bases between them. The germline gives CDR1 MNHEY, CDR2 SMNVEV (reference sequence).

The count of this clone is one. The chain couples TRBV2 to TRBJ2-5, with D unresolved. Deletions cut 7 bases from V and 3 bases from J, with 6 bases between. There are 11 residues in the CDR3. The germline gives CDR1 SNHLY, CDR2 FYNNEI. CDR3 DNA: TGTGCCAGCACCAGAGAAGAGACCCAGTACTTC. It is translated as CASTREETQYF.

V gene TRBV15 combines with J gene TRBJ2-3; D is perhaps TRBD2 (6 bases). This CDR3 contains 17 residues. CDR1 is LNHNV and CDR2 is YYDKDF in the germline V gene (reference sequence). Between the trimmed V and J ends, which lost 1 base and 1 base, there was a span of 15 bases. This CDR3 reads CATSRVFSGVGTDTQYF. CDR3 DNA: TGTGCCACCAGCAGAGTTTTTTCGGGAGTAGGCACAGATACGCAGTATTTT.

The chain couples TRBV6-5 to TRBJ1-1; 7 positions match TRBD1. The V gene end was trimmed by 3 bases and the J gene end by 4 bases; junction bases not matched to a gene: 11. Germline CDR1 reads MNHEY; CDR2 reads SVGAGI. This CDR3 has 16 amino acids. The CDR3 protein is CASSYSGQDPATEAFF. CDR3 sequence (DNA): TGTGCCAGCAGTTATAGTGGACAGGATCCAGCCACTGAAGCTTTCTTT.

The CDR3 loop reads CAISGDIPQETQYF. CDR3 bases: TGTGCCATCAGTGGAGATATTCCCCAAGAGACCCAGTACTTC. This chain connects TRBV10-3 to TRBJ2-5, with unresolved D. The germline CDR1 and CDR2 sequences are ENHRY and SYGVKD. The ends were cut back, 4 bases at V and 1 base at J, with 10 bases in the middle. The CDR3 spans 14 residues.

The V call is TRBV29-1, the J call TRBJ1-1, with D perhaps TRBD1 (6 bases). Germline V CDR1 and CDR2: SQVTM, ANQGSEA. CDR3 size: 13 residues. V was cut by 6 bases and J by 1 base, with 12 bases left in between. CDR3 sequence (DNA): TGCAGCGTCGAGACAGGAGAGAACACTGAAGCTTTCTTT. As protein: CSVETGENTEAFF.

The chain couples TRBV6-5 to TRBJ1-2; D not resolved. Deletions cut 6 bases from V and 6 bases from J, with 8 bases between. The germline V gene encodes CDR1 MNHEY and CDR2 SVGAGI. The CDR3 contains 11 residues. The CDR3 protein is CASRVENGYTF. In nucleotides, the CDR3 is TGTGCCAGCAGGGTCGAAAATGGCTACACCTTC.

The chain is built from TRBV20-1 and TRBJ1-1; D unresolved. The length of the CDR3 is 9 residues. Germline assignment: CDR1 DFQATT and CDR2 SNEGSKA (reference sequence). The germline V and J ends were trimmed by 6 bases and 9 bases, with 8 bases remaining between them. The CDR3 DNA follows: TGCAGTGCCCAGGACCAAGCTTTCTTT. It is translated as CSAQDQAFF.

This clone was observed a few times. The chain is built from TRBV7-9 and TRBJ2-7; 12 positions agree with TRBD1. V was pared by 4 bases and J by 5 bases, with 6 bases of the junction left unmatched. Germline V gives CDR1 SEHNR, CDR2 FQNEAQ (reference sequence). The CDR3 contains 15 residues. The CDR3 loop reads CASSYRDRGQDEQYF. CDR3 nucleotides: TGTGCCAGCAGCTACCGGGACAGGGGGCAGGACGAGCAGTACTTC.

The V call is TRBV11-2, the J call TRBJ1-2, with a possible D match to TRBD1 (6 bases). Germline values: CDR1 SGHAT, CDR2 FQNNGV. Trimming removed 2 bases at V and 5 bases at J, with 12 bases between. CDR3 size: 14 residues. The CDR3, as DNA: TGTGCCAGCAGCTTATTCGCAGGGGAGTATGGCTACACCTTC. It encodes CASSLFAGEYGYTF.

The chain employs TRBV27 and TRBJ1-1; the D is unclear. This CDR3 comprises 14 residues. The V gene's germline CDR1 is MNHEY and CDR2 SMNVEV (reference sequence). V lost 3 bases and J lost 3, with 11 bases in between. In DNA form, the CDR3 reads TGTGCCAGCAGTTTGGGCGGGCGGGACACTGAAGCTTTCTTT. Translating gives CASSLGGRDTEAFF.

The chain links TRBV6-1 to TRBJ2-1; no reliable D call. CDR3 size: 15 residues. Germline CDR1 and CDR2: MNHNS and SASEGT. V was shortened by 2 bases and J by 4 bases, with 12 bases between the two germline ends. CDR3 loop: CASSESPGPYNEQFF. CDR3 nucleotides: TGTGCCAGCAGTGAATCCCCCGGGCCTTACAATGAGCAGTTCTTC.

The chain employs TRBV7-2 and TRBJ2-7, with D perhaps given as TRBD1 or TRBD2 (5 bases each). The germline CDR1 and CDR2 sequences are SGHTA and FQGNSA. CDR3 length: 16 residues. V dropped 5 bases and J dropped 6 bases, with 23 bases sitting between them. The CDR3 region has the DNA TGTGCCAGCAGCCCTTACATCTTGGGGGAGAGGGGCGAGCAGTACTTC. Protein sequence: CASSPYILGERGEQYF.

The rearrangement joins TRBV7-2 to TRBJ1-5; D gene uncertain. CDR1 and CDR2 from the germline V gene are SGHTA and FQGNSA. The CDR3 covers 17 residues. V was trimmed by 1 base and J by 0 bases, leaving 13 bases between them. The CDR3 DNA reads TGTGCCAGCAGCTTAGGGTGGGGTAGGAATAGCAATCAGCCCCAGCATTTT. It yields the protein CASSLGWGRNSNQPQHF.

The rearrangement links TRBV7-9 to TRBJ1-1; D is possibly TRBD1 (5 bases). This CDR3 is built from 14 residues. CDR1 SEHNR and CDR2 FQNEAQ come from the germline V gene (reference sequence). Trimming removed 3 bases at V and 2 bases at J, with 10 bases between. CDR3 loop: CASSLHQGNTEAFF. CDR3 nucleotide sequence: TGTGCCAGCAGCTTGCACCAGGGCAACACTGAAGCTTTCTTT.

This chain uses TRBV5-6 with TRBJ1-5; 8 positions agree with TRBD1. This CDR3 spans 17 amino acids. V gave up 0 bases and J gave up 0 bases; unmatched junction bases: 5. Germline-derived CDR1 and CDR2 are SGHDT and YYEEEE. The CDR3 loop is CASSLDAGGLSNQPQHF. In DNA form, the CDR3 reads TGTGCCAGCAGCTTGGATGCAGGGGGCCTTAGCAATCAGCCCCAGCATTTT.

The rearrangement uses TRBV19 and TRBJ2-7, with 7 nucleotides matching TRBD2. The CDR3 extends over 14 amino acids. Germline lookup yields CDR1 LNHDA and CDR2 SQIVND (reference sequence). Losses at the gene ends were 5 bases for V and 3 bases for J; bases not matched to a gene: 7. The CDR3 sequence is CASSAQPGGYEQYF. CDR3 in DNA: TGTGCCAGTAGTGCCCAACCGGGGGGCTACGAGCAGTACTTC.

The chain employs TRBV23-1 and TRBJ2-1; D is unresolved. TRBV23-1 carries the ORF label, with uncertain function. CDR3 length equals 16 residues. The ends were cut back, 1 base at V and 7 bases at J, with 17 bases in the middle. CDR3: CASSQWSRSMMNEQFF. The CDR3 DNA sequence: TGCGCCAGCAGTCAATGGAGTAGGTCAATGATGAATGAGCAGTTCTTC.

The table lists this clone with a few counts. V and J are TRBV10-3 and TRBJ1-6; D is ambiguous. V was shortened by 3 bases and J by 7 bases, with 7 bases between the two germline ends. This CDR3 has 13 residues. The germline V gene encodes CDR1 ENHRY and CDR2 SYGVKD. CDR3 in amino acids: CAISDEQNSPLHF. The CDR3, as DNA: TGTGCCATCAGTGACGAACAGAATTCACCCCTCCACTTT.

This sequence joins TRBV5-8 and TRBJ2-2, with a weak D call TRBD1 (5 bases). The CDR3 runs to 15 residues. Germline loops: CDR1 SGHTS, CDR2 YDEGEE. V dropped 1 base and J dropped 4 bases, with 11 bases sitting between them. CDR3 protein: CASSLFRVGTGELFF. The CDR3 DNA sequence: TGTGCCAGCAGCTTGTTCAGGGTGGGCACCGGGGAGCTGTTTTTT.